The 14 T cell receptor beta chains listed next were all sequenced from one sample in a study of identical twins. Each CDR3 protein gets one entry after TCRdb re-called the 5' RACE reads with MiXCR. The sample has 200,000 to 300,000 distinct CDR3 sequences; 5.5% to 7% are singletons. In addition, the sample was reused for a study of yellow fever vaccine responses in identical twins.

The sequenced sample consisted of memory (CD45RO+) T cells sorted from blood. The receptors shown here come from a woman aged 18-35 years in good health.

The sample holds many counts of this clonotype. In nucleotides, the CDR3 is TGTGCCAGCAGCCCCAGTCGGAGTGCAGATACGCAGTATTTT. It is translated as CASSPSRSADTQYF. This chain uses TRBV7-3 with TRBJ2-3; D gene uncertain. Per the germline V gene, CDR1 is SGHTA and CDR2 is FQGTGA. The V end lost 5 bases, the J end lost 4 bases, and 13 bases lay between the germline ends. The CDR3 is made up of 14 amino acids.

The table lists this clonotype with many counts. This chain links TRBV20-1 with TRBJ2-7; 7 bases match TRBD2. Germline trimming cut 3 bases from V and 4 bases from J; bases unmatched to any gene: 6. Per the germline V gene, CDR1 is DFQATT and CDR2 is SNEGSKA (reference sequence). The CDR3 is 13 residues long. CDR3 residues: CSARGEREYEQYF. The DNA of the CDR3 is TGCAGTGCTAGGGGGGAGCGGGAATACGAGCAGTACTTC.

This clonotype was picked up many times. The chain uses TRBV3-1 and TRBJ2-1; D might be TRBD1 or TRBD2, each matching 5 bases. The CDR3 is made up of 14 amino acids. V lost 2 bases to trimming and J lost 7 bases, with 12 bases between them. Germline loops: CDR1 LGHDT, CDR2 YNNKEL (reference sequence). In DNA, the CDR3 is TGTGCCAGCAGCCAACACGGGGCCCCTAATGAGCAGTTCTTC. This encodes CASSQHGAPNEQFF.

In this sample, this clonotype turned up many times. V gene TRBV28 combines with J gene TRBJ1-4; D is undetermined. The V end was cut by 8 bases, the J end by 0 bases, with 13 bases between. The CDR3 loop spans 15 amino acids. Germline CDR1 MDHEN, CDR2 SYDVKM. DNA of the CDR3: TGTGCCAGCGGGGAAGCGGGCCCAACTAATGAAAAACTGTTTTTT. Translated, it gives CASGEAGPTNEKLFF.

The rearrangement links TRBV5-1 to TRBJ2-2; the match to TRBD2 covers 7 bases. Germline loops: CDR1 SGHRS, CDR2 YFSETQ. This CDR3 has 17 residues. With V trimmed by 8 bases and J by 0 bases, 13 bases remained unmatched. This CDR3 reads CASTSDPRGANTGELFF. CDR3 nucleotides: TGCGCCAGTACCTCCGACCCCCGGGGGGCGAACACCGGGGAGCTGTTTTTT.

This clonotype was detected ten times or more. The chain links TRBV29-1 to TRBJ1-1, with 9 nucleotides matching TRBD1. Germline values: CDR1 SQVTM, CDR2 ANQGSEA. This CDR3 is built from 13 residues. V was clipped by 6 bases and J by 4 bases; unmatched bases: 6. The CDR3 DNA sequence: TGCAGCGTGAGGGACAGGGTGGTCACTGAAGCTTTCTTT. Protein: CSVRDRVVTEAFF.

V gene TRBV20-1 combines with J gene TRBJ2-2; D not resolved. Germline V gene data show CDR1 as DFQATT and CDR2 as SNEGSKA (reference sequence). This CDR3 region has 13 residues. Trimming cost V 3 bases and J 5 bases, with 10 bases left between them. CDR3 sequence: CSARLSLTGELFF. The CDR3 nucleotides read TGCAGTGCTAGGCTCTCCTTAACCGGGGAGCTGTTTTTT.

This rearrangement joins TRBV10-3 to TRBJ1-4; a possible D gene is TRBD1 (5 bases). Germline values: CDR1 ENHRY, CDR2 SYGVKD. V was pared by 2 bases and J by 6 bases, with 10 bases between. The CDR3 spans 14 residues. The CDR3 loop is CAISEQGGHEKLFF. In DNA, the CDR3 is TGTGCCATCAGTGAGCAGGGAGGGCATGAAAAACTGTTTTTT.

This clonotype was detected ten times or more. The V gene is TRBV12-3 or TRBV12-4, the J gene TRBJ1-5; D ambiguous. The CDR3 length is 13 residues. The V end lost 1 base, the J end lost 4 bases, and 5 bases lay between the germline ends. CDR3 DNA sequence: TGTGCCAGCAGTTTAGGAGATAATCAGCCCCAGCATTTT. Its translation: CASSLGDNQPQHF.

The chain joins TRBV6-4 to TRBJ2-1, with 8 bases identical to TRBD2. The CDR3 has 15 amino acids. The V segment lost 4 bases and the J segment 6 bases; nucleotides outside the gene matches: 8. Per the germline V gene, CDR1 is MRHNA and CDR2 is SNTAGT. The CDR3 nucleotides read TGTGCCAGCAGTGGAGGGACTAGTGGAGGCAATGAGCAGTTCTTC. Its protein product is CASSGGTSGGNEQFF.

The chain joins TRBV4-1 to TRBJ2-7; TRBD2 agrees at 10 bases. CDR1 and CDR2 (germline): MGHRA, YSYEKL. J gave up 8 bases and V 0 bases, and 7 bases lay outside the gene matches. The CDR3 extends over 15 amino acids. The CDR3 sequence is CASSQDLTSGIQQYF. The DNA for the CDR3 is TGCGCCAGCAGCCAAGATTTAACTAGCGGGATACAGCAGTACTTC.

This sequence joins TRBV5-5 and TRBJ2-7, with TRBD2 matching over 9 bases. Germline values: CDR1 SGHKS, CDR2 YYEKEE (reference sequence). The CDR3 extends over 16 amino acids. J was trimmed by 5 bases and V by 0 bases; bases with no gene match: 9. CDR3 nucleotide sequence: TGTGCCAGCAGCTTGGACCCTAGGCGGGGGGGACACGAGCAGTACGTC. Translation: CASSLDPRRGGHEQYV.

The chain carries TRBV5-1 and TRBJ2-1; 13 bases are a match to TRBD2. V shed 0 bases, J shed 8 bases, and the junction held 5 bases outside the gene matches. Germline assignment: CDR1 SGHRS and CDR2 YFSETQ. CDR3 size: 16 residues. The CDR3 region is CASSLEGLAGIDEQFF. CDR3 DNA: TGCGCCAGCAGCTTGGAGGGACTAGCGGGGATCGATGAGCAGTTCTTC.

This clonotype was counted between two and nine times. The chain couples TRBV3-1 to TRBJ2-7; 7 bases fit TRBD1. The CDR3 has 14 amino acids. V lost 1 base and J lost 3; bases outside the gene matches: 3. Germline CDR1 is LGHDT and CDR2 is YNNKEL (reference sequence). The CDR3 region has the DNA TGTGCCAGCAGCCAAGGTGCAGGGGGCTACGAGCAGTACGTC. Encoded protein: CASSQGAGGYEQYV.